This TCR beta chain derives from a study of T cell responses to AZD1222 COVID-19 vaccine. Assay: immunoSEQ multiplex PCR; the TCRdb copy retains only in-frame clones and omits some. The sample lists roughly 260,000 clones; 85% to 95% were seen once. CDR3 length: 14 amino acids. CDR1 and CDR2 from the germline V gene are MNHEY and SVGAGI. V was clipped by 6 bases and J by 5 bases; unmatched bases: 3. Study-wide results and caveats: Sampled repertoires all dated from after the peak T cell response. CD4 TCRs linked to vaccination spanned spike, dominating at 160-218 and 743-854.

Note on this clone: The antigen is unknown.

The receptor comes from an adult in good health. The V gene is TRBV6-5, the J gene TRBJ1-6; the match to TRBD1 covers 8 bases. Here the sequenced sample was peripheral blood, taken on day 0 of AZD1222 vaccination. CDR3 region: CASSRTGNNSPLHF. CDR3 bases: TGTGCCAGCAGCCGGACAGGGAATAATTCACCCCTCCACTTT.